The rows below give T cell receptor beta chains drawn from one sample of a study of T cell repertoires in cytomegalovirus infection. TCRdb analysed the reads with MiXCR anew, one entry per CDR3 protein. The sample lists more than 250,000 distinct CDR3 sequences, approximately 15% occurring once. The sequenced material came from PBMCs. The receptors come from a human donor in good health (CMV status not recorded). Some clones in this sample may be carry-over from other donors' samples. The CDR3 runs from the conserved cysteine through the conserved F or W. Clone size is given for some rows only: seen once, a few or many times, or a class if the clone is expanded.

CDR3 protein	clone size	J gene	V gene
CASSHPPGSYEQYF	-	TRBJ2-7	TRBV3-1
CASSLFGARIGELFF	many	TRBJ2-2	TRBV7-8
CASSLRTSAQPFSYNEQFF	many	TRBJ2-1	TRBV7-2
CASSLSMGGEQFF	few	TRBJ2-1	TRBV7-3
CASSAPSFSGNTIYF	many	TRBJ1-3	TRBV7-9
CATETSGTYNEQFF	few	TRBJ2-1	TRBV24-1
CASSPRGPTSGNGGELFF	many	TRBJ2-2	TRBV7-6
CASSLAAGQETQYF	few	TRBJ2-5	TRBV7-2
CAISESTPAYNEQFF	-	TRBJ2-1	TRBV10-3
CASSTLTGRYSYNEQFF	-	TRBJ2-1	TRBV7-3
CASSSGGRETQYF	-	TRBJ2-5	TRBV11-2
CASSGTSNYNEQFF	-	TRBJ2-1	TRBV12-3/TRBV12-4
CASSQEEYRPQHF	-	TRBJ1-5	TRBV4-2
CSGNDKPSYNEQFF	-	TRBJ2-1	TRBV29-1
CSARSQGASYNSPLHF	few	TRBJ1-6	TRBV20-1
CASLTGTGSPLHF	-	TRBJ1-6	TRBV2